One and the same sample provided the 24 T cell receptor beta chains below, sequenced in a study of cytomegalovirus exposure and HLA in healthy donors. The PCR was carried out with 60 Vbeta primers and 13 Jbeta primers. TCRdb's copy holds only in-frame clones and misses some; the assay was immunoSEQ multiplex PCR. The sample has roughly 160,000 clones, approximately 71% seen once. Sequencing input: PBMCs. The receptor source for this set is a woman between 40 and 55 years old in good health and CMV-seropositive.

The chain links TRBV28 to TRBJ1-2, with 9 bases lining up with TRBD1. Germline values: CDR1 MDHEN, CDR2 SYDVKM. The CDR3 contains 13 residues. V was pared by 6 bases and J by 8 bases, with 7 bases of the junction left unmatched. The CDR3 spells CASSPGTGSGYTF. The DNA of the CDR3 is TGTGCCAGCAGCCCCGGGACAGGGAGCGGCTACACCTTC.

The V call is TRBV15, the J call TRBJ2-5; D is undetermined. V dropped 1 base and J dropped 5 bases, with 11 bases sitting between them. Germline loops: CDR1 LNHNV, CDR2 YYDKDF (reference sequence). CDR3 size: 14 residues. CDR3 amino acids: CATSRAAGWETQYF. CDR3 DNA: TGTGCCACCAGCAGAGCGGCAGGCTGGGAGACCCAGTACTTC.

About this clone: The sample has other DNA sequences that encode this CDR3 too. V is TRBV28 and J is TRBJ2-5; possibly TRBD2 for D (6 bases). Germline CDR1 and CDR2: MDHEN and SYDVKM. There are 14 residues in the CDR3. V lost 6 bases to trimming and J lost 1 base, with 12 bases between them. The CDR3: CASSLGGRQETQYF. The CDR3 DNA sequence: TGTGCCAGCAGCTTGGGAGGACGCCAAGAGACCCAGTACTTC.

This clone has a handful of counts. Written as DNA, the CDR3 is TGTGCCGGGGGGGGGACTAGCGGACCTCGGAATGAGCAGTTCTTC. Its protein product is CAGGGTSGPRNEQFF. The chain carries TRBV6-1 and TRBJ2-1, with TRBD2 identical over 11 bases. This CDR3 is built from 15 residues. J gave up 7 bases and V 11 bases, and 13 bases lay outside the gene matches. CDR1 and CDR2 from the germline V gene are MNHNS and SASEGT.

This rearrangement joins TRBV6-1 to TRBJ2-2, with D tentatively TRBD2 (6 bases). CDR1 is MNHNS, CDR2 SASEGT, per germline. Between the trimmed V and J ends, which lost 4 bases and 3 bases, there was a span of 12 bases. The CDR3 spans 15 residues. The CDR3: CASSGIWEDTGELFF. The CDR3 region has the DNA TGTGCCAGCAGTGGGATTTGGGAGGACACCGGGGAGCTGTTTTTT.

This clone appeared a few times. The rearrangement links TRBV28 to TRBJ2-1, with a tentative D call TRBD2 (5 bases). Germline CDR1 and CDR2: MDHEN and SYDVKM. V lost 10 bases, J lost 4 bases, and 8 bases lay in between. The CDR3 has 11 amino acids. The CDR3 loop is CATRGYNEQFF. The CDR3 DNA reads as TGTGCCACCCGGGGTTACAATGAGCAGTTCTTC.

This clone has just a few counts. This chain connects TRBV27 to TRBJ2-1; 10 positions match TRBD1. Germline V gene lookup returns CDR1 MNHEY and CDR2 SMNVEV (reference sequence). The CDR3 contains 14 residues. With V trimmed by 5 bases and J by 7 bases, 5 bases remained unmatched. The CDR3 loop reads CASSQTGGRNEQFF. CDR3 DNA: TGTGCCAGCAGTCAGACAGGGGGCAGAAATGAGCAGTTCTTC.

This clone was seen a few times. This chain links TRBV9 with TRBJ1-4, with TRBD1 matching over 12 bases. CDR1 is SGDLS, CDR2 YYNGEE, per germline. Trimming took 0 bases from V and 8 from J; bases not matched to a gene: 8. This CDR3 is built from 17 residues. The CDR3 spells CASSVGSLGTGGEKLFF. Written as DNA, the CDR3 is TGTGCCAGCAGCGTAGGTTCCCTGGGGACAGGGGGCGAAAAACTGTTTTTT.

This rearrangement joins TRBV27 to TRBJ2-7; 11 bases are shared with TRBD1. The CDR3 is 15 residues long. Trimming took 3 bases from V and 3 from J; bases not matched to a gene: 4. Looked up from germline, CDR1 is MNHEY and CDR2 is SMNVEV (reference sequence). This chain's CDR3 is CASSLTGTGGYEQYF. The CDR3 nucleotides are TGTGCCAGCAGTTTGACCGGGACAGGGGGCTACGAGCAGTACTTC.

The chain couples TRBV28 to TRBJ1-5; D gene uncertain. The CDR3 is 15 amino acids. V was clipped by 2 bases and J by 2 bases, with 10 bases between them. Germline V gene data show CDR1 as MDHEN and CDR2 as SYDVKM. The CDR3 sequence: CASSLRSHRNQPQHF. CDR3 coding DNA: TGTGCCAGCAGTTTACGGAGTCACCGCAATCAGCCCCAGCATTTT.

CDR3 nucleotide sequence: TGTGCCAGCAGTTTGCGGGCTAGAGAGTACGAGCAGTACTTC. It translates to CASSLRAREYEQYF. The chain uses TRBV28 and TRBJ2-7; D might be TRBD2 (5 bases). This CDR3 is 14 amino acids long. Trimming took 3 bases from V and 4 from J, leaving 13 bases between them. Germline CDR1 is MDHEN and CDR2 is SYDVKM. Variable domain in full (rest from reference TRBV28 and TRBJ2-7): DVKVTQSSRYLVKRTGEKVFLECVQDMDHENMFWYRQDPGLGLRLIYFSYDVKMKEKGDIPEGYSVSREKKERFSLILESASTNQTSMYLCASSLRAREYEQYFGPGTRLTVT.

The V and J genes are TRBV2 and TRBJ1-1; D is unresolved. Germline V gives CDR1 SNHLY, CDR2 FYNNEI. V dropped 1 base and J dropped 3 bases, with 9 bases sitting between them. The CDR3 contains 14 residues. The CDR3 region has the DNA TGTGCCAGCAGTGAAGATGGGCTCGACACTGAAGCTTTCTTT. Its translation is CASSEDGLDTEAFF.

Only a few counts were recorded for this clone. This CDR3 reads CASRPPLAAYNEQFF. The CDR3 bases are TGTGCCAGCAGGCCTCCACTAGCGGCCTACAATGAGCAGTTCTTC. The V gene is TRBV6-5, the J gene TRBJ2-1; TRBD2 agrees at 8 bases. Germline V gene data show CDR1 as MNHEY and CDR2 as SVGAGI. This CDR3 has 15 amino acids. Trimming removed 6 bases from V and 2 bases from J; junction bases left unmatched: 6.

The V gene is TRBV30, the J gene TRBJ1-5; possibly TRBD1 for D (6 bases). CDR1 is GTSNPN and CDR2 is SVGIG in the germline V gene (reference sequence). V lost 2 bases to trimming and J lost 3 bases, with 14 bases between them. The CDR3 is 15 amino acids. The CDR3 spells CAWSPTGQFNQPQHF. The DNA of the CDR3 is TGTGCCTGGAGTCCTACCGGACAGTTCAATCAGCCCCAGCATTTT. The full variable domain, with the rest looked up from reference TRBV30 and TRBJ1-5, is SQTIHQWPATLVQPVGSPLSLECTVEGTSNPNLYWYRQAAGRGLQLLFYSVGIGQISSEVPQNLSASRPQDRQFILSSKKLLLSDSGFYLCAWSPTGQFNQPQHFGDGTRLSIL.

The V gene is TRBV9, the J gene TRBJ2-1; D might be TRBD2 (6 bases). The germline CDR1 and CDR2 sequences are SGDLS and YYNGEE. Between the trimmed V and J ends, which lost 0 bases and 6 bases, there was a span of 10 bases. The CDR3 is 14 amino acids. CDR3 DNA sequence: TGTGCCAGCAGCGTAGGGGACTGGCCCAATGAGCAGTTCTTC. This encodes CASSVGDWPNEQFF.

The J gene is TRBJ2-1, the V gene TRBV27; 8 positions agree with TRBD1. The J segment lost 2 bases and the V segment lost 2 bases, leaving 8 bases of the junction unmatched. CDR3 size: 17 residues. CDR1 and CDR2 (germline): MNHEY, SMNVEV (reference sequence). This CDR3 is CASSLKVDRGPYNEQFF. The DNA of the CDR3 is TGTGCCAGCAGTTTAAAAGTAGACAGGGGACCCTACAATGAGCAGTTCTTC.

This clone was seen more than once but under ten times. V is TRBV18 and J is TRBJ2-1, with 7 bases that match TRBD2. Germline CDR1 is KGHSH and CDR2 is LQKENI. The CDR3 length is 15 residues. The junction had 6 bases not matched to a gene; V was cut back by 5 bases and J by 2 bases. CDR3 protein: CASSSRGLAYNEQFF. The CDR3 nucleotides are TGTGCCAGCTCATCCCGAGGACTAGCCTACAATGAGCAGTTCTTC.

Only a few counts were recorded for this clone. This chain links TRBV6-1 with TRBJ2-7, with TRBD1 matching 7 bases. CDR1 MNHNS and CDR2 SASEGT come from the germline V gene. The CDR3 has 14 amino acids. V lost 5 bases, J lost 3 bases, and 7 bases stayed unmatched. The CDR3 sequence: CASSKQGQNYEQYF. CDR3 coding DNA: TGTGCCAGCAGTAAGCAGGGACAGAACTACGAGCAGTACTTC.

The genes are TRBV11-1 and TRBJ1-2; weak D call: TRBD1 (6 bases). V shed 3 bases and J shed 7 bases, with 18 bases lying between them. The CDR3 runs 15 residues. The germline CDR1 and CDR2 sequences are SGHAT and FQDESV (reference sequence). Here the CDR3 reads CASSLDPQGRLGYTF. CDR3 DNA: TGTGCCAGCAGCTTGGACCCACAGGGTAGGCTTGGCTACACCTTC.

Here the CDR3 DNA reads TGTGCCATCAACCCCGGGACGGAGGGTGAGCAGTTCTTC. This sequence encodes CAINPGTEGEQFF. The chain couples TRBV10-3 to TRBJ2-1; TRBD2 is a possible D gene (6 bases). The germline V gene encodes CDR1 ENHRY and CDR2 SYGVKD. The CDR3 is 13 amino acids. Trimming left V 7 bases short and J 9 bases short, with 16 bases between.

This clone was found once. The rearrangement joins TRBV30 to TRBJ1-2, with D possibly TRBD1 on 6 matching bases. The V gene's germline CDR1 is GTSNPN and CDR2 SVGIG (reference sequence). V lost 2 bases to trimming and J lost 4 bases, with 14 bases between them. There are 14 residues in the CDR3. CDR3: CAWSSAGTLYGYTF. Here the CDR3 DNA reads TGTGCCTGGAGTTCCGCCGGGACACTCTATGGCTACACCTTC. The full variable domain, with the rest looked up from reference TRBV30 and TRBJ1-2, is SQTIHQWPATLVQPVGSPLSLECTVEGTSNPNLYWYRQAAGRGLQLLFYSVGIGQISSEVPQNLSASRPQDRQFILSSKKLLLSDSGFYLCAWSSAGTLYGYTFGSGTRLTVV.

In its sample, this clone was seen once. This chain links TRBV9 with TRBJ1-2, with a possible D match to TRBD1 (6 bases). With 4 bases removed from V and 3 bases from J, the gap between germline ends came to 10 bases. Germline V gives CDR1 SGDLS, CDR2 YYNGEE. This CDR3 has 13 residues. The CDR3 DNA reads as TGTGCCAGCAGCAGACAGGCCGACTATGGCTACACCTTC. Protein sequence: CASSRQADYGYTF. The full variable domain, its missing parts supplied by reference TRBV9 and TRBJ1-2, is DSGVTQTPKHLITATGQRVTLRCSPRSGDLSVYWYQQSLDQGLQFLIQYYNGEERAKGNILERFSAQQFPDLHSELNLSSLELGDSALYFCASSRQADYGYTFGSGTRLTVV.

The chain joins TRBV4-2 to TRBJ2-3, with D perhaps matching TRBD2 (5 bases). The V end was cut by 1 base, the J end by 8 bases, with 10 bases between. The germline CDR1 and CDR2 sequences are LGHNA and YNFKEQ. The CDR3 is made up of 13 amino acids. The CDR3 nucleotides are TGTGCCAGCAGCCAAGTGGAGGCAGGTACGCAGTATTTT. This gives the protein CASSQVEAGTQYF.

This clone came up once. In DNA form, the CDR3 reads TGCGCCAGCAGCTTAGGGGGGGGGACAGATACGCAGTATTTT. It encodes CASSLGGGTDTQYF. The V and J genes are TRBV5-1 and TRBJ2-3; maybe TRBD2 (7 bases). Germline CDR1 and CDR2: SGHRS and YFSETQ. The CDR3 contains 14 residues. V was pared by 2 bases and J by 3 bases, with 10 bases between.